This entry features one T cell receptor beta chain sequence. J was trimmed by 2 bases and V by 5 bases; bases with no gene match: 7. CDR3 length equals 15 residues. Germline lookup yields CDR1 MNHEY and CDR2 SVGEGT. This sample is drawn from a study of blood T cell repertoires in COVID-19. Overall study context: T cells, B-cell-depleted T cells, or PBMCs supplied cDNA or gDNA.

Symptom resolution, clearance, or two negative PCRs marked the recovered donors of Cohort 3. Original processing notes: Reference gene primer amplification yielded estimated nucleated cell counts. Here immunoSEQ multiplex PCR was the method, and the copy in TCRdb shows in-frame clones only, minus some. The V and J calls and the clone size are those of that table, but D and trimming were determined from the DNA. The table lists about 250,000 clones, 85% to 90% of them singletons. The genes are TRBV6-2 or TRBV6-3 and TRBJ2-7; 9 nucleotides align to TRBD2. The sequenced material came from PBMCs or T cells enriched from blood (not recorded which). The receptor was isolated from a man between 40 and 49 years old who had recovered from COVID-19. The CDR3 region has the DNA TGTGCCAGCAGTAGTATAGCGGGAGCCACCTACGAGCAGTACTTC. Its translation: CASSSIAGATYEQYF.